Below, 29 T cell receptor beta chains from the same sample are listed, as sequenced in a study of identical twins. In TCRdb, the 5' RACE reads were re-called with MiXCR into one record per CDR3 protein. The repertoire holds hundreds of thousands of distinct CDR3 sequences, with about 20% as singletons. The same data also contributed to another study, on T cells expressing NK-cell markers.

The specimen was PBMCs. Every receptor here comes from a woman aged 18-29 years in good health.

This clonotype was seen a handful of times. The V call is TRBV11-2, the J call TRBJ2-5; tentative D call: TRBD1 (6 bases). Looked up from germline, CDR1 is SGHAT and CDR2 is FQNNGV. Trimming took 5 bases from V and 0 from J, leaving 10 bases between them. This CDR3 is built from 14 residues. CDR3 protein: CASSPQGYQETQYF. In DNA form, the CDR3 reads TGTGCCAGCAGCCCCCAGGGGTACCAAGAGACCCAGTACTTC. The full variable domain, completed using reference TRBV11-2 and TRBJ2-5, is EAGVAQSPRYKIIEKRQSVAFWCNPISGHATLYWYQQILGQGPKLLIQFQNNGVVDDSQLPKDRFSAERLKGVDSTLKIQPAKLEDSAVYLCASSPQGYQETQYFGPGTRLLVL.

The chain combines TRBV20-1 with TRBJ2-5; D gene ambiguous. Trimming left V 5 bases short and J 1 base short, with 11 bases between. Germline CDR1 is DFQATT and CDR2 is SNEGSKA (reference sequence). The CDR3 extends over 13 amino acids. CDR3 nucleotides: TGCAGTGCTTTGCCAGACACCCAAGAGACCCAGTACTTC. Its translation is CSALPDTQETQYF.

This clonotype has a handful of counts. The chain couples TRBV29-1 to TRBJ2-2; 7 bases line up with TRBD1. V trimming: 7 bases; J trimming: 0 bases; junction bases outside the gene matches: 2. Germline CDR1 SQVTM, CDR2 ANQGSEA. The CDR3 loop spans 13 amino acids. CDR3 sequence (DNA): TGCAGCGGTAGGGGGCCGAACACCGGGGAGCTGTTTTTT. Residues: CSGRGPNTGELFF.

The gene calls are TRBV20-1 and TRBJ2-7; no reliable D call. The CDR3 consists of 14 residues. The V gene's germline CDR1 is DFQATT and CDR2 SNEGSKA (reference sequence). V was shortened by 0 bases and J by 1 base, with 10 bases between the two germline ends. The CDR3 DNA is TGCAGTGCTAGAGACCAGCCCGGTTCCTACGAGCAGTACTTC. Translated: CSARDQPGSYEQYF.

The chain couples TRBV15 to TRBJ2-7; 8 bases align to TRBD1. The CDR3 length is 15 residues. CDR1 is LNHNV, CDR2 YYDKDF, per germline (reference sequence). V dropped 4 bases and J dropped 2; count of bases not matched to a gene: 7. The CDR3 spells CATSIGGQGTYEQYF. The CDR3 nucleotides are TGTGCCACCAGCATAGGAGGACAGGGTACCTACGAGCAGTACTTC.

A few counts support this clonotype. V gene TRBV7-9 combines with J gene TRBJ2-3, with D tentatively TRBD1 (6 bases). The germline CDR1 and CDR2 sequences are SEHNR and FQNEAQ (reference sequence). Trimming shortened V by 2 bases and J by 2 bases, and 11 bases separated the two germline ends. This CDR3 spans 15 amino acids. CDR3 amino acids: CASSLQGLVTDTQYF. Here the CDR3 DNA reads TGTGCCAGCAGCTTACAGGGGTTAGTCACAGATACGCAGTATTTT.

This clonotype was seen repeatedly, ten times or more. The V call is TRBV14, the J call TRBJ2-7; D not certain. V lost 3 bases and J lost 2, with 2 bases in between. This CDR3 has 11 residues. CDR1 is SGHDN and CDR2 is FVKESK in the germline V gene. CDR3 coding DNA: TGTGCCAGCAGCCACGCCTACGAGCAGTACTTC. Its translation is CASSHAYEQYF.

J is TRBJ2-5 and V is TRBV9, with 8 bases lining up with TRBD2. Trimming removed 0 bases from V and 5 bases from J; junction bases left unmatched: 9. CDR3 length: 16 amino acids. CDR1 is SGDLS and CDR2 is YYNGEE in the germline V gene. CDR3 sequence reads: CASSVGIREGRETQYF. The DNA for the CDR3 is TGTGCCAGCAGCGTAGGTATCCGGGAGGGCCGGGAGACCCAGTACTTC.

In its sample, this clonotype was seen many times. This rearrangement joins TRBV12-3 or TRBV12-4 to TRBJ2-3; weak D call: TRBD2 (6 bases). This CDR3 region has 11 residues. Trimming took off 5 bases at V and 6 bases at J, with 6 bases between the two ends. The CDR3 loop reads CASSAGDTQYF. As DNA, the CDR3 is TGTGCCAGCAGTGCGGGGGATACGCAGTATTTT.

The chain has TRBV10-3 and TRBJ1-6; 10 bases agree with TRBD1. The CDR3 length is 13 residues. Germline lookup yields CDR1 ENHRY and CDR2 SYGVKD. The V gene end was trimmed by 8 bases and the J gene end by 8 bases; junction bases not matched to a gene: 3. CDR3 residues: CAIQDRGDSPLHF. The CDR3 coding sequence is TGTGCCATCCAGGACAGGGGGGATTCACCCCTCCACTTT.

The gene calls are TRBV5-1 and TRBJ2-5; D ambiguous. V dropped 2 bases and J dropped 4 bases, with 9 bases sitting between them. Per the germline V gene, CDR1 is SGHRS and CDR2 is YFSETQ. The CDR3 has 13 amino acids. In DNA, the CDR3 is TGCGCCAGCAGCTTAAGACCAAGAGAGACCCAGTACTTC. This gives the protein CASSLRPRETQYF.

The chain recombines TRBV12-3 or TRBV12-4 with TRBJ1-1; no clear D gene. The CDR3 covers 14 residues. V was trimmed by 4 bases and J by 0 bases, leaving 9 bases between them. The CDR3 nucleotides read TGTGCCAGCAGTTCGAGGACCTTGAACACTGAAGCTTTCTTT. Translated: CASSSRTLNTEAFF.

This chain links TRBV29-1 with TRBJ1-2; D unclear. The germline V and J ends were trimmed by 6 bases and 3 bases, with 11 bases remaining between them. Germline V gives CDR1 SQVTM, CDR2 ANQGSEA. The CDR3 totals 12 residues. The CDR3 loop is CSVRMGDYGYTF. The CDR3 nucleotides are TGCAGCGTCAGGATGGGCGACTATGGCTACACCTTC.

At least ten counts were recorded for this clonotype. This chain links TRBV12-3 or TRBV12-4 with TRBJ1-5; 9 bases are a match to TRBD1. The J segment lost 7 bases and the V segment lost 4 bases, leaving 5 bases of the junction unmatched. The CDR3 covers 14 residues. The CDR3 nucleotides are TGTGCCAGCAGTTGGGACAGGGAGGTACAGCCCCAGCATTTT. Its translation is CASSWDREVQPQHF.

This clonotype was picked up a small number of times. The chain joins TRBV6-5 to TRBJ1-4, with D perhaps matching TRBD1 (6 bases). The V gene's germline CDR1 is MNHEY and CDR2 SVGAGI. This CDR3 has 14 residues. Trimming removed 0 bases at V and 8 bases at J, with 10 bases between. The CDR3: CASSYSVRGEKLFF. CDR3 in DNA: TGTGCCAGCAGTTACTCTGTAAGGGGGGAAAAACTGTTTTTT.

V and J are TRBV20-1 and TRBJ1-6; possible D gene TRBD1, 6 bases. The germline CDR1 and CDR2 sequences are DFQATT and SNEGSKA (reference sequence). This CDR3 is 16 amino acids long. V gave up 0 bases and J gave up 6 bases, with 15 bases separating them. The CDR3 coding sequence is TGCAGTGCTAGAGACCCTAGGCAGGGGATTAATTCACCCCTCCACTTT. It yields the protein CSARDPRQGINSPLHF.

In this sample, this clonotype turned up once. The chain links TRBV7-2 to TRBJ2-7; D uncertain. This CDR3 contains 13 residues. Germline V lookup: CDR1 SGHTA, CDR2 FQGNSA. V lost 2 bases and J lost 6, with 11 bases in between. CDR3 sequence: CASSLSFLGEQYF. CDR3 coding DNA: TGTGCCAGCAGCTTATCCTTTCTGGGCGAGCAGTACTTC.

V and J are TRBV11-2 and TRBJ2-3, with 11 bases that match TRBD2. CDR1 is SGHAT, CDR2 FQNNGV, per germline. The CDR3 loop spans 19 amino acids. V lost 5 bases, J lost 3 bases, and 16 bases stayed unmatched. CDR3 DNA sequence: TGTGCCAGCAGCCCGCGCAAACCGACACTAGCGGGAGAGACAGATACGCAGTATTTT. Translation gives CASSPRKPTLAGETDTQYF.

The rearrangement uses TRBV27 and TRBJ1-6; TRBD1 might be the D (5 bases). CDR1 MNHEY and CDR2 SMNVEV come from the germline V gene (reference sequence). V was shortened by 5 bases and J by 15 bases, with 20 bases between the two germline ends. This CDR3 spans 14 amino acids. In DNA form, the CDR3 reads TGTGCCAGCAGTCCTGGGACGGCTCTAAGCGGCCTCCACTTT. Protein product: CASSPGTALSGLHF.

At least ten counts were recorded for this clonotype. In DNA, the CDR3 is TGCAGTGCTAGAGATCTGGGGCGGGACACTGAAGCTTTCTTT. It is translated as CSARDLGRDTEAFF. This rearrangement joins TRBV20-1 to TRBJ1-1; a possible D gene is TRBD1 (5 bases). Trimming took 0 bases from V and 3 from J, leaving 11 bases between them. Germline lookup yields CDR1 DFQATT and CDR2 SNEGSKA (reference sequence). This CDR3 has 14 amino acids.

This clonotype has just a few counts. V usage is TRBV9 and J usage is TRBJ2-4; 10 nucleotides line up with TRBD1. The CDR3 runs 14 residues. J lost 6 bases, V lost 0 bases, and 0 bases had no gene match. Germline V CDR1 and CDR2: SGDLS, YYNGEE. The CDR3 DNA reads as TGTGCCAGCAGCGTAGGGACAGGGGGAAACATTCAGTACTTC. Its translation: CASSVGTGGNIQYF.

V and J are TRBV29-1 and TRBJ2-3; no firm D call. V dropped 6 bases and J dropped 0 bases, with 10 bases sitting between them. Looked up from germline, CDR1 is SQVTM and CDR2 is ANQGSEA. CDR3 length: 13 amino acids. CDR3 region: CSVNYISTDTQYF. Here the CDR3 DNA reads TGCAGCGTGAACTACATTAGCACAGATACGCAGTATTTT.

This chain joins TRBV29-1 and TRBJ1-1; the D is unclear. The CDR3 consists of 11 residues. V was clipped by 3 bases and J by 7 bases, with 9 bases between them. CDR1 and CDR2 (germline): SQVTM, ANQGSEA. CDR3 in DNA: TGCAGCGTTGAGAACTGGGGTGAAGCTTTCTTT. It specifies CSVENWGEAFF.

The chain employs TRBV9 and TRBJ2-2; maybe TRBD2 (5 bases). V was trimmed by 0 bases and J by 6 bases, leaving 15 bases between them. The germline CDR1 and CDR2 sequences are SGDLS and YYNGEE. The CDR3 contains 16 residues. For the CDR3, the DNA is TGTGCCAGCAGCGTAGGGCGGGTTACCCTCGCCGGGGAGCTGTTTTTT. Its protein product is CASSVGRVTLAGELFF.

The chain employs TRBV6-1 and TRBJ2-7, with 7 bases identical to TRBD1. The CDR3 extends over 13 amino acids. Trimming took 8 bases from V and 7 from J; bases not matched to a gene: 11. Germline V lookup: CDR1 MNHNS, CDR2 SASEGT. CDR3 sequence (DNA): TGTGCCAGCGGAAGACAGGGAATTGGGGAGCAGTACTTC. Translating gives CASGRQGIGEQYF.

The chain couples TRBV7-2 to TRBJ2-5, with D possibly called TRBD1 or TRBD2 (6 bases each). CDR3 length: 13 residues. V lost 7 bases and J lost 6, with 15 bases in between. Germline CDR1 and CDR2: SGHTA and FQGNSA. Here the CDR3 DNA reads TGTGCCAGCAACCAAGGGGGGCCCAAGACCCAGTACTTC. Protein: CASNQGGPKTQYF.

This clonotype was detected only a few times. The rearrangement joins TRBV7-9 to TRBJ1-1, with 11 bases matching TRBD1. Germline assignment: CDR1 SEHNR and CDR2 FQNEAQ (reference sequence). This CDR3 comprises 14 residues. J was trimmed by 3 bases and V by 7 bases; bases with no gene match: 4. The CDR3 nucleotides read TGTGCCAGCATCGAGGACAGGGGGCACACTGAAGCTTTCTTT. Its protein is CASIEDRGHTEAFF.

Many counts were recorded for this clonotype. The J gene is TRBJ1-1, the V gene TRBV10-3; the match to TRBD1 covers 7 bases. Germline assignment: CDR1 ENHRY and CDR2 SYGVKD. The CDR3 is made up of 15 amino acids. After removal of 6 bases from V and 0 bases from J, the junction contained 7 bases not matched to a gene. In DNA, the CDR3 is TGTGCCATCAGAGGAGTACAGGGGATGAACACTGAAGCTTTCTTT. Translating gives CAIRGVQGMNTEAFF.

This clonotype was observed a few times. This chain connects TRBV29-1 to TRBJ2-1; TRBD2 agrees at 9 bases. The CDR3 runs to 14 residues. The trim removed 1 base at V and 5 bases at J, leaving 3 bases unmatched. Germline V gene lookup returns CDR1 SQVTM and CDR2 ANQGSEA. CDR3 in amino acids: CSVEASGDHNEQFF. In DNA, the CDR3 is TGCAGCGTTGAAGCTAGCGGGGACCACAATGAGCAGTTCTTC.